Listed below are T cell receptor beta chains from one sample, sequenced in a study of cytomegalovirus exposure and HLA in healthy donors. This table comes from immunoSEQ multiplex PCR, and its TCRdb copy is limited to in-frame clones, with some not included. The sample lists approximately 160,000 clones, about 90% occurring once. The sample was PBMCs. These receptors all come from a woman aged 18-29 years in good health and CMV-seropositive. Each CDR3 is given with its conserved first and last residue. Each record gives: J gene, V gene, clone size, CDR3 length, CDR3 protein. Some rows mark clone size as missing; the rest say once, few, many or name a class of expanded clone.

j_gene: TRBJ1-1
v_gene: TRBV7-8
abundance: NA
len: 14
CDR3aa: CASVAGRLNTEAFF

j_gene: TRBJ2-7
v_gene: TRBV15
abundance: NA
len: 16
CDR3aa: CATSRGGGRGLYEQYF

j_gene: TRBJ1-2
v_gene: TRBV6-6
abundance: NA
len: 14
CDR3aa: CASNTLQVHYGYTF

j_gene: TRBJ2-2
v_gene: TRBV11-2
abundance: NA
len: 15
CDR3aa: CASSLTSGEIGELFF

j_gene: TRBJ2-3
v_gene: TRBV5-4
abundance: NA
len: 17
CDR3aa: CASSYRTSGGSTDTQYF

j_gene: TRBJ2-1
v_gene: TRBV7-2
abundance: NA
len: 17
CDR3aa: CASSPIPGLAGVNEQFF

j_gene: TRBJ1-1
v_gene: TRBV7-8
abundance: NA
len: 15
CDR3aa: CASSSARHPNTEAFF

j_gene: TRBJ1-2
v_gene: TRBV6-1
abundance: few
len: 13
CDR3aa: CASSGSVGYGYTF

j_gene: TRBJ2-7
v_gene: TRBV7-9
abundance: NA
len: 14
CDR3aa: CASSLGGRANEQYF

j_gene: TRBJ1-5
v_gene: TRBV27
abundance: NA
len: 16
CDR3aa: CASRASDRAGNQPQHF

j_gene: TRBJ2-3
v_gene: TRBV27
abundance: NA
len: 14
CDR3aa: CASSARPSTDTQYF

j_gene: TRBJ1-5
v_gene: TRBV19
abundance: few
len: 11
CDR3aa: CARVRGEPQHF

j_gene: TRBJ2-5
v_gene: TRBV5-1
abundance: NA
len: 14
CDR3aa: CASSFTGGGETQYF

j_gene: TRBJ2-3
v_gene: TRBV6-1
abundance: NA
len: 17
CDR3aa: CASSALSGGAIQDTQYF

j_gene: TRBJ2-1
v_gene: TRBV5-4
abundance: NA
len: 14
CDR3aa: CASGSWLGGDEQFF

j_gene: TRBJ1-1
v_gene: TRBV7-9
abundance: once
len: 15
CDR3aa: CASSLAQGKNTEAFF

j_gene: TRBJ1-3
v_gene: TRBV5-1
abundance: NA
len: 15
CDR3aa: CASTLRGGLGNTIYF

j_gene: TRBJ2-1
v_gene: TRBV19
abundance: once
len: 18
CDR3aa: CASSQRLAGTLSYNEQFF

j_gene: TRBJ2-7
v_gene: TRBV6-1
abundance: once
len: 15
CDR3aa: CASSEWDLGAYEQYF

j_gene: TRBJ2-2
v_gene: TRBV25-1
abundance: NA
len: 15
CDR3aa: CASSEGVGATGELFF